A single sample is the source of the 8 T cell receptor beta chains below, sequenced in a study of Graves' ophthalmopathy and Graves' hyperthyroidism. CDR3 regions of TCR beta were amplified from RNA transcripts. The first round was an RT-PCR with HTBI primers, and the second round was a multiplex PCR. TCRdb reprocessed the multiplex PCR reads via MiXCR and lists one record per CDR3 protein. The sample lists about 400,000 distinct CDR3 sequences, 15% occurring once. Sequencing was done on a sample of peripheral blood. The origin of the receptors is a woman aged 18 to 35 with stable Graves' hyperthyroidism.

This clonotype was picked up many times. The rearrangement uses TRBV6-5 and TRBJ2-5; the match to TRBD1 covers 8 bases. The V gene's germline CDR1 is MNHEY and CDR2 SVGAGI. The CDR3 is 15 amino acids. The junction had 11 bases not matched to a gene; V was cut back by 6 bases and J by 5 bases. CDR3 region: CASSYRRGREETQYF. CDR3 sequence (DNA): TGTGCCAGCAGCTACCGCAGGGGGCGAGAGGAGACCCAGTACTTC.

This clonotype was seen many times. The chain employs TRBV6-5 and TRBJ1-6; 9 nucleotides agree with TRBD1. Germline loops: CDR1 MNHEY, CDR2 SVGAGI. CDR3 length: 17 amino acids. V dropped 2 bases and J dropped 10; count of bases not matched to a gene: 12. Here the CDR3 DNA reads TGTGCCAGCAGTTACGACCCCCGGACAGGGGCAGACTCACCCCTCCACTTT. Amino acid sequence: CASSYDPRTGADSPLHF.

The table lists this clonotype with many counts. The V gene is TRBV12-3 or TRBV12-4, the J gene TRBJ1-1, with D tentatively TRBD1 (5 bases). Between the trimmed V and J ends, which lost 4 bases and 1 base, there was a span of 10 bases. The CDR3 totals 14 residues. The CDR3 DNA follows: TGTGCCAGCAGTTGGGGGTCTACGAACACTGAAGCTTTCTTT. It codes for CASSWGSTNTEAFF.

Turning to this clonotype: A read error is likely, as this CDR3 ends without the conserved phenylalanine or tryptophan. This chain links TRBV27 with TRBJ1-2, with a weak D call TRBD1 (6 bases). The CDR3 is 15 amino acids. Trimming removed 6 bases at V and 2 bases at J, with 16 bases between. The germline CDR1 and CDR2 sequences are MNHEY and SMNVEV (reference sequence). In DNA, the CDR3 is TGTGCCAGCAGCCCTAGGCAGGGGCGCAACTATGGCTACACCTAC. Translation gives CASSPRQGRNYGYTY.

The sample holds many counts of this clonotype. V is TRBV6-1 and J is TRBJ1-1; 11 bases match TRBD1. The V and J ends lost 8 bases and 6 bases, in that order; junction bases with no gene match: 17. CDR1 and CDR2 from the germline V gene are MNHNS and SASEGT. The CDR3 has 17 residues. CDR3: CASRNGISDRGRAEAFF. In DNA form, the CDR3 reads TGTGCCAGCCGGAACGGAATTTCGGACAGGGGGCGGGCTGAAGCTTTCTTT.

This clonotype was seen repeatedly, ten times or more. The chain couples TRBV15 to TRBJ2-5; weak D call: TRBD1 (5 bases). The CDR3 extends over 14 amino acids. Trimming stripped 1 base from V and 5 bases from J, with 11 bases between. CDR1 LNHNV and CDR2 YYDKDF come from the germline V gene (reference sequence). The CDR3 reads CATSRVGEFETQYF. In DNA, the CDR3 is TGTGCCACCAGCAGAGTAGGGGAATTCGAGACCCAGTACTTC.

This clonotype was detected ten times or more. The chain has TRBV5-5 and TRBJ2-2, with 10 bases fitting TRBD1. Germline V gene lookup returns CDR1 SGHKS and CDR2 YYEKEE (reference sequence). V gave up 4 bases and J gave up 4 bases; unmatched junction bases: 7. CDR3 size: 16 residues. The CDR3 reads CASSPRDRGGTGELFF. The CDR3 region has the DNA TGTGCCAGCAGCCCCCGGGACAGGGGAGGCACCGGGGAGCTGTTTTTT.

This clonotype was observed many times. The CDR3 DNA reads as TGTGCCACCAGCGCTGACAGGACCGGGGAGCTGTTTTTT. This encodes CATSADRTGELFF. The chain links TRBV15 to TRBJ2-2, with a tentative D call TRBD1 (6 bases). CDR3 length: 13 amino acids. Germline V gene sequence: CDR1 LNHNV, CDR2 YYDKDF (reference sequence). The V end lost 5 bases, the J end lost 5 bases, and 9 bases lay between the germline ends.